These T cell receptor beta chains were read from a single sample in a study of blood T cell repertoires in COVID-19. Using immunoSEQ multiplex PCR, the repertoire was profiled, and TCRdb retains in-frame clones only, with some absent. The sample contains approximately 250,000 clones, approximately 82% of which appear only once. The sample was PBMCs or T cells enriched from blood (not recorded which). Receptors were obtained from a man between 40 and 49 years old who had recovered from COVID-19. Each CDR3 is given with its conserved first and last residue. The D gene is left open where the match is weak.

V gene	D gene	J gene	CDR3 protein	CDR3 DNA
TRBV7-9	-	TRBJ1-3	CASSQSQLYSGNTIYF	TGTGCCAGCAGCCAGTCACAGCTATACTCTGGAAACACCATATATTTT
TRBV21-1	-	TRBJ2-1	CASSRRVVDEQFF	TGTGCCAGCAGCAGGCGGGTAGTAGATGAGCAGTTCTTC
TRBV5-1	TRBD1	TRBJ1-5	CASSWDSSDQPQHF	TGCGCCAGCAGTTGGGACAGCTCCGATCAGCCCCAGCATTTT
TRBV5-6	TRBD1	TRBJ2-7	CASSVGTGVPYEQYF	TGTGCCAGCAGCGTCGGGACAGGTGTCCCCTACGAGCAGTACTTC
TRBV14	-	TRBJ1-5	CASSQGARQPQHF	TGTGCCAGCAGCCAAGGAGCCCGTCAGCCCCAGCATTTT
TRBV7-8	-	TRBJ1-5	CASSLGSGQPQHF	TGTGCCAGCAGCCTAGGATCGGGGCAGCCCCAGCATTTT
TRBV18	-	TRBJ1-6	CASSPGQPGNSPLHF	TGTGCCAGCTCACCCGGACAACCGGGCAATTCACCCCTCCACTTT
TRBV18	TRBD1	TRBJ2-7	CASSQKDDRVQHLQSSYEQYF	TGTGCCAGCTCACAAAAAGACGACAGGGTCCAACACCTACAGAGCTCCTACGAGCAGTACTTC
TRBV9	TRBD2	TRBJ2-7	CASSVDWTSGYEQYF	TGTGCCAGCAGCGTAGATTGGACTAGCGGATACGAGCAGTACTTC
TRBV9	TRBD1	TRBJ1-2	CASSAGQGSGYGYTF	TGTGCCAGCAGCGCAGGACAGGGGAGTGGGTATGGCTACACCTTC
TRBV11-2	TRBD2	TRBJ2-1	CASSRGRAELSYNEQFF	TGTGCCAGCAGCCGAGGGAGGGCAGAGCTCTCCTACAATGAGCAGTTCTTC
TRBV7-9	TRBD1	TRBJ1-2	CASSLETGVGYTF	TGTGCCAGCAGCTTAGAGACAGGGGTCGGCTACACCTTC
TRBV14	-	TRBJ2-7	CASSLTVPPNEQYF	TGTGCCAGCAGCCTGACAGTCCCTCCCAACGAGCAGTACTTC
TRBV14	-	TRBJ1-3	CASSQGVPSSGNTIYF	TGTGCCAGCAGCCAAGGAGTCCCTAGCTCTGGAAACACCATATATTTT